These T cell receptor beta chains were read from a single sample in a study of cytomegalovirus exposure and HLA in healthy donors. The assay was immunoSEQ multiplex PCR, and TCRdb's table has in-frame clones only and misses some. The table shows 110,000 to 150,000 clones, with approximately 78% occurring only once. The sample consisted of PBMCs. Receptors were obtained from a man aged 18 to 29 in good health and CMV-seropositive. Both conserved end residues are part of each CDR3. A D gene is named only where the DNA matches it firmly. Where a row states a size, it is once, few, many or the class of an expanded clone; other rows omit it.

size	J	D	V	DNA	CDR3
-	TRBJ1-1	-	TRBV27	TGTGCCAGCAGCTATCAGGGGGCTTTCTTT	CASSYQGAFF
-	TRBJ2-7	TRBD1	TRBV11-2	TGTGCCAGCAGCCCCGGACAGGGGTACGAGCAGTACTTC	CASSPGQGYEQYF
-	TRBJ1-4	TRBD1	TRBV9	TGTGCCAGCAGCGCCCGGGACAGTGCAAATGAAAAACTGTTTTTT	CASSARDSANEKLFF
-	TRBJ2-1	TRBD1	TRBV23-1	TGCGCCAGCAGTCCAGGGGACAGTCTAATTTACAATGAGCAGTTCTTC	CASSPGDSLIYNEQFF
-	TRBJ2-7	TRBD1	TRBV5-6	TGTGCCAGCAGCTTCCGGGACAGGGTGATCGACGAGCAGTACTTC	CASSFRDRVIDEQYF
-	TRBJ1-3	TRBD1	TRBV7-8	TGTGCCAGCAGCAACACTTCTCAGGGGGCGGGCAGCGGTGGAAACACCATATATTTT	CASSNTSQGAGSGGNTIYF
-	TRBJ1-2	TRBD1	TRBV30	TGTGCCTGGAGTCTTTCAGGGGGCTGGACTAACTATGGCTACACCTTC	CAWSLSGGWTNYGYTF
few	TRBJ2-7	-	TRBV6-1	TGTGCCAGCCACCTCCTGTCAGGGAATGCCTACGAGCAGTACTTC	CASHLLSGNAYEQYF
-	TRBJ1-4	-	TRBV5-1	TGCGCCAGCAGCTTCGGAACTAATGAAAAACTGTTTTTT	CASSFGTNEKLFF
-	TRBJ2-1	TRBD2	TRBV27	TGTGCCAGCAGTTGGGGACTAGTGGGCAATGAGCAGTTCTTC	CASSWGLVGNEQFF
-	TRBJ1-1	TRBD1	TRBV5-1	TGCGCCAGCAGTTGGGACAGGGCGAACACTGAAGCTTTCTTT	CASSWDRANTEAFF
-	TRBJ2-3	-	TRBV27	TGTGCCAGCTCTCGGAGGGCCTTGCGAGGGACAGATACGCAGTATTTT	CASSRRALRGTDTQYF
-	TRBJ1-6	-	TRBV5-6	TGTGCCAGCAGCTTGGCCAATGGGACACCCGAACGGGCCCCCCACTTT	CASSLANGTPERAPHF
few	TRBJ2-2	-	TRBV5-4	TGTGCCAGCAGCTTGTCACAGGGAAACACCGGGGAGCTGTTTTTT	CASSLSQGNTGELFF
-	TRBJ1-3	-	TRBV18	TGTGCCAGCTCACCACCCCCGTCTGGAAACACCATATATTTT	CASSPPPSGNTIYF
-	TRBJ2-7	TRBD1	TRBV2	TGTGCCAGCAGTGATATGGGACAGAGGTCCTACGAGCAGTACTTC	CASSDMGQRSYEQYF
once	TRBJ2-1	-	TRBV10-1	TGCGCCAGCAGTGACGATAGGGGGGGGTTCAATGAGCAGTTCTTC	CASSDDRGGFNEQFF
-	TRBJ1-2	-	TRBV19	TGTGCCAGTAGTATACACGACATCGTCAACTATGGCTACACCTTC	CASSIHDIVNYGYTF
few	TRBJ2-1	-	TRBV5-1	TGCGCCAGCAGCTACGGGACTCCTGACAATGAGCAGTTCTTC	CASSYGTPDNEQFF
-	TRBJ1-5	TRBD1	TRBV4-1	TGCGCCAGCAGCCCCGGGGGACAGGGCAGTCAGCCCCAGCATTTT	CASSPGGQGSQPQHF
-	TRBJ2-1	-	TRBV4-1	TGCGCCAGCAGCCCTCGGGACTTTTTTAGCGAACGGAATGAGCAGTTCTTC	CASSPRDFFSERNEQFF
-	TRBJ1-5	-	TRBV21-1	TGTGCCAGCAGCAAAGCTTCGGAGACAGTGAGCAATCAGCCCCAGCATTTT	CASSKASETVSNQPQHF
-	TRBJ1-1	-	TRBV4-1	TGCGCCAGCAGCCAAGATGCGAGGAACACTGAAGCTTTCTTT	CASSQDARNTEAFF
few	TRBJ1-2	-	TRBV18	TGTGCCAGCTCACCACAAACGACAGTCTATGGCTACACCTTC	CASSPQTTVYGYTF
once	TRBJ2-3	-	TRBV27	TGTGCCAGCAATCCGTCACAGGGCCGCCCAGATACGCAGTATTTT	CASNPSQGRPDTQYF
-	TRBJ2-5	-	TRBV6-5	TGTGCCAGCAGTTACTTAGGGGCTGGGGAGACCCAGTACTTC	CASSYLGAGETQYF
-	TRBJ2-6	TRBD2	TRBV2	TGTGCCAGCAGCCTCGGGAGGGCCAGGGCCAACGTCCTGACTTTC	CASSLGRARANVLTF
-	TRBJ1-4	TRBD1	TRBV5-1	TGCGCCAGCACCCAGGGGGGCCTAAATGAAAAACTGTTTTTT	CASTQGGLNEKLFF
-	TRBJ2-3	-	TRBV19	TGTGCCAGTAGTATAGGGGGCCCCCTGGCTTCAGATACGCAGTATTTT	CASSIGGPLASDTQYF
-	TRBJ1-4	TRBD1	TRBV29-1	TGCAGCGTCGGACAGGGCTCGGATGAAAAACTGTTTTTT	CSVGQGSDEKLFF
-	TRBJ2-1	TRBD2	TRBV11-2	TGTGCCAGCAGCAGGGACTACCTCAATGAGCAGTTCTTC	CASSRDYLNEQFF
few	TRBJ1-2	-	TRBV20-1	TGCAGTGCTAGACAGGGGGGCTACACCTTC	CSARQGGYTF
once	TRBJ1-2	-	TRBV7-9	TGTTCCAGCAGCCCTACAGGGAAGGACTATGGCTACACCTTC	CSSSPTGKDYGYTF
-	TRBJ2-5	TRBD2	TRBV5-1	TGCGCCAGCAGCTTGTCGGGGGGTGTGCAAGAGACCCAGTACTTC	CASSLSGGVQETQYF
-	TRBJ2-3	-	TRBV7-9	TGTGCCAGCAGCTTTGGAGGGAGTAAAACAGATACGCAGTATTTT	CASSFGGSKTDTQYF
-	TRBJ2-1	-	TRBV7-9	TGTGCCAGCAGCTTAGTTAGTACAGGGGAGGCTTTTAATGAGCAGTTCTTC	CASSLVSTGEAFNEQFF
-	TRBJ1-1	TRBD1	TRBV29-1	TGCAGCGTTGATCCCCGACAGGGGCCGAACACTGAAGCTTTCTTT	CSVDPRQGPNTEAFF
-	TRBJ1-2	-	TRBV14	TGTGCCAGCAGCCAGGGAGCCTCGGATGGCTACACCTTC	CASSQGASDGYTF
-	TRBJ2-5	-	TRBV7-9	TGTGCCGGCGAGGGCAGGGGAGAAGAGACCCAGTACTTC	CAGEGRGEETQYF
-	TRBJ2-5	TRBD2	TRBV5-1	TGCGCCAGCAGCTTGGATAGAGCGGGAGGGCTCCAAGAGACCCAGTACTTC	CASSLDRAGGLQETQYF
few	TRBJ1-1	TRBD1	TRBV13	TGTGCCAGCAGCTTAGCGGGACAGGGGAACACTGAAGCTTTCTTT	CASSLAGQGNTEAFF
-	TRBJ1-1	TRBD1	TRBV28	TGTGCCAGCCTCAGAGGGGGCAGTAACACTGAAGCTTTCTTT	CASLRGGSNTEAFF
-	TRBJ1-2	-	TRBV2	TGTGCCAGCAGTGCAGGCTCGGACTATGGCTACACCTTC	CASSAGSDYGYTF
-	TRBJ2-7	TRBD2	TRBV7-9	TGTGCCAGCAGCTCAGGACTAGCGGTGACCTACGAGCAGTACTTC	CASSSGLAVTYEQYF
-	TRBJ2-2	-	TRBV19	TGTGCCAGTAGTATTATGAGCACCGGGGAGCTGTTTTTT	CASSIMSTGELFF
-	TRBJ2-5	TRBD2	TRBV5-1	TGCGCCAGCAGCTTGGCAGCGGGAGTATTCGGGACCCAGTACTTC	CASSLAAGVFGTQYF
few	TRBJ1-1	-	TRBV6-1	TGTGCCAGCAGGGGGATCAATAGGGAGGGCGGGAAAGCTTTCTTT	CASRGINREGGKAFF
once	TRBJ2-7	-	TRBV7-2	TGTGCCAGCAGCTCGCACTGGCGGGGATCCTACGAGCAGTACTTC	CASSSHWRGSYEQYF
-	TRBJ1-1	-	TRBV6-1	TGTGCCAGCAGTGAACAGGGGAATACTGAAGCTTTCTTT	CASSEQGNTEAFF
-	TRBJ1-1	TRBD1	TRBV19	TGTGCCAGTAGGGGATCCCCCGGGACAGGGGGCGGGCTGAACACTGAAGCTTTCTTT	CASRGSPGTGGGLNTEAFF
-	TRBJ1-2	TRBD1	TRBV18	TGTGCCAGCTCACCCAAACAGGGGGATTTGGACTATGGCTACACCTTC	CASSPKQGDLDYGYTF
-	TRBJ2-1	TRBD2	TRBV10-3	TGTGCCATCAGTGAATATCTAGCGGGAAAACTTGATGAGCAGTTCTTC	CAISEYLAGKLDEQFF
-	TRBJ1-1	-	TRBV7-6	TGTGCCAGCAGCTCCGACAGGGAAGCTTTCTTT	CASSSDREAFF
-	TRBJ2-1	-	TRBV10-1	TGCGCCAGCAGTGATACGGGGAGCTCCTACAATGAGCAGTTCTTC	CASSDTGSSYNEQFF
-	TRBJ1-5	-	TRBV23-1	TGCGCCAGCAGTCACCCGGACATTAAATATGGAAGCAATCAGCCCCAGCATTTT	CASSHPDIKYGSNQPQHF
-	TRBJ2-7	TRBD1	TRBV28	TGTGCCTCAGCCGTTCCGGGACAGGGGACCTACGAGCAGTACTTC	CASAVPGQGTYEQYF